This entry lists 14 T cell receptor beta chains sequenced from one sample in a study of shared clonotypes between healthy human individuals. Repertoires were generated with immunoSEQ multiplex PCR, while TCRdb's copy carries only in-frame clones and drops some. Seen here are about 1,500,000 clones, around 97% observed once, and the top ten hold over 1%. The specimen was naive CD4+ T cells sorted from blood. Documented subset: CD45RA+ positively selected. The receptors here all came from a man aged 30-40 years in good health.

The chain joins TRBV6-4 to TRBJ1-1; 7 bases align to TRBD1. This CDR3 spans 14 amino acids. The junction had 5 bases not matched to a gene; V was cut back by 6 bases and J by 1 base. Per germline, CDR1 MRHNA and CDR2 SNTAGT. This chain's CDR3 is CASSQGQPNTEAFF. DNA for the CDR3: TGTGCCAGCAGCCAGGGACAGCCGAACACTGAAGCTTTCTTT.

The chain uses TRBV7-2 and TRBJ2-7, with D unresolved. With 4 bases removed from V and 3 bases from J, the gap between germline ends came to 13 bases. CDR1 SGHTA and CDR2 FQGNSA come from the germline V gene. The CDR3 length is 14 residues. CDR3 coding DNA: TGTGCCAGCAGCTCGTCAGGAGACATCTACGAGCAGTACTTC. It is translated as CASSSSGDIYEQYF.

The CDR3, as DNA: TGTGCCAGCAGCTTGGGAGGGCCGGGGGACAAAAACATTCAGTACTTC. It yields the protein CASSLGGPGDKNIQYF. The chain has TRBV9 and TRBJ2-4; 7 bases agree with TRBD2. The germline CDR1 and CDR2 sequences are SGDLS and YYNGEE. This CDR3 region has 16 residues. V shed 4 bases, J shed 3 bases, and the junction held 10 bases outside the gene matches.

The gene calls are TRBV7-7 and TRBJ2-5; possibly TRBD1 for D (6 bases). V shed 6 bases and J shed 2 bases, with 10 bases lying between them. Germline values: CDR1 SSHAT, CDR2 FNYEAQ (reference sequence). The CDR3 is 13 amino acids. The CDR3 sequence is CASSQGQQETQYF. Here the CDR3 DNA reads TGTGCCAGCAGTCAAGGACAGCAAGAGACCCAGTACTTC.

V usage is TRBV5-4 and J usage is TRBJ2-7; TRBD2 might be the D (5 bases). This CDR3 is built from 15 residues. V lost 4 bases and J 5 bases, leaving 19 bases between the germline ends. Per the germline V gene, CDR1 is SGHNT and CDR2 is YYREEE (reference sequence). The CDR3 region is CASSPFGGSMNEQYF. The CDR3 nucleotides read TGTGCCAGCAGCCCCTTTGGTGGGAGCATGAACGAGCAGTACTTC.

The chain carries TRBV19 and TRBJ2-7; D is unresolved. The CDR3 length is 13 residues. With 5 bases removed from V and 3 bases from J, the gap between germline ends came to 11 bases. Germline lookup yields CDR1 LNHDA and CDR2 SQIVND (reference sequence). CDR3 bases: TGTGCCAGTAGTCCTTCAGACCTCTACGAGCAGTACTTC. Protein: CASSPSDLYEQYF. Supplemented by reference TRBV19 and TRBJ2-7, the full variable domain reads DGGITQSPKYLFRKEGQNVTLSCEQNLNHDAMYWYRQDPGQGLRLIYYSQIVNDFQKGDIAEGYSVSREKKESFPLTVTSAQKNPTAFYLCASSPSDLYEQYFGPGTRLTVT.

The rearrangement uses TRBV5-6 and TRBJ1-1; a possible D gene is TRBD1 (5 bases). Deletions cut 0 bases from V and 4 bases from J, with 10 bases between. There are 14 residues in the CDR3. Germline-derived CDR1 and CDR2 are SGHDT and YYEEEE. CDR3 loop: CASSLGQLGTEAFF. The CDR3 coding sequence is TGTGCCAGCAGCTTGGGACAGTTGGGCACTGAAGCTTTCTTT.

The gene calls are TRBV18 and TRBJ1-1; 7 bases align to TRBD1. The germline gives CDR1 KGHSH, CDR2 LQKENI. The length of the CDR3 is 14 residues. The V gene end was trimmed by 4 bases and the J gene end by 3 bases; junction bases not matched to a gene: 5. The DNA for the CDR3 is TGTGCCAGCTCACGACAGACAGGGTACACTGAAGCTTTCTTT. It codes for CASSRQTGYTEAFF.

The chain links TRBV18 to TRBJ2-5, with no clear D. This CDR3 spans 15 amino acids. With 6 bases removed from V and 1 base from J, the gap between germline ends came to 15 bases. Germline CDR1 reads KGHSH; CDR2 reads LQKENI. CDR3 in amino acids: CASSYTLGVQETQYF. CDR3 bases: TGTGCCAGCTCTTATACCCTCGGAGTCCAAGAGACCCAGTACTTC. Supplemented by reference TRBV18 and TRBJ2-5, the full variable domain reads NAGVMQNPRHLVRRRGQEARLRCSPMKGHSHVYWYRQLPEEGLKFMVYLQKENIIDESGMPKERFSAEFPKEGPSILRIQQVVRGDSAAYFCASSYTLGVQETQYFGPGTRLLVL.

The chain couples TRBV10-3 to TRBJ2-5; the match to TRBD2 covers 11 bases. Germline CDR1 reads ENHRY; CDR2 reads SYGVKD. This CDR3 has 14 residues. V lost 11 bases and J lost 5; bases outside the gene matches: 10. The CDR3 DNA reads as TGTGCCGCGCAGACTAGCGGGATGGAGGAGACCCAGTACTTC. Encoded protein: CAAQTSGMEETQYF.

The chain carries TRBV4-3 and TRBJ2-7; the D is unclear. The CDR3 runs 14 residues. Trimming cost V 1 base and J 2 bases, with 9 bases left between them. Germline assignment: CDR1 LGHNA and CDR2 YSLEER. The CDR3 region has the DNA TGCGCCAGCAGCCAAGGTCCGGATGCCTACGAGCAGTACTTC. It codes for CASSQGPDAYEQYF.

The chain carries TRBV6-1 and TRBJ1-2; a weak D match, TRBD1 (6 bases). The V and J ends lost 8 bases and 2 bases respectively, with 12 bases between them. There are 13 residues in the CDR3. Germline V gene lookup returns CDR1 MNHNS and CDR2 SASEGT. As DNA, the CDR3 is TGTGCCAGCGGATGGACAGCCAACTATGGCTACACCTTC. Amino acid sequence: CASGWTANYGYTF.

J is TRBJ2-1 and V is TRBV28; 7 bases agree with TRBD2. The CDR3 is 16 amino acids. The V gene's germline CDR1 is MDHEN and CDR2 SYDVKM. V shed 6 bases and J 3 bases; nucleotides not matched to a gene: 11. CDR3 nucleotide sequence: TGTGCCAGCAGGCCGTTCTGGCGGGAGCTCTACAATGAGCAGTTCTTC. This gives the protein CASRPFWRELYNEQFF.

In regard to this clone: This CDR3 is also generated by other DNA sequences in the sample. The gene calls are TRBV9 and TRBJ1-5, with a weak D call TRBD1 (6 bases). CDR1 is SGDLS and CDR2 is YYNGEE in the germline V gene. The germline V and J ends were trimmed by 0 bases and 7 bases, with 11 bases remaining between them. CDR3 length equals 14 residues. DNA of the CDR3: TGTGCCAGCAGCGTAGCAGGGGAGGGACAGCCCCAGCATTTT. This codes for CASSVAGEGQPQHF. The full variable domain, with the rest looked up from reference TRBV9 and TRBJ1-5, is DSGVTQTPKHLITATGQRVTLRCSPRSGDLSVYWYQQSLDQGLQFLIQYYNGEERAKGNILERFSAQQFPDLHSELNLSSLELGDSALYFCASSVAGEGQPQHFGDGTRLSIL.